One sample yielded the 25 T cell receptor beta chains listed below, sequenced in a study of PD-L1 blockade in urothelial cancer. The repertoire was sequenced with immunoSEQ multiplex PCR; TCRdb's copy has only in-frame clones and lacks some. The sample records tens of thousands of clones, less than 90% being singletons. The time point here: pretreatment peripheral blood. The source material was PBMCs, sampled around atezolizumab (anti-PD-L1) treatment. These TCRs come from a man in his fifties or sixties with urothelial cancer.

The CDR3 nucleotides read TGTGCCAGCAGCCCAAACTGGGAGACCCCATGGTCTGGAAACACCATATATTTT. It is translated as CASSPNWETPWSGNTIYF. The chain couples TRBV14 to TRBJ1-3, with D unclear. V lost 4 bases and J lost 1, with 20 bases in between. This CDR3 comprises 18 residues. Germline V lookup: CDR1 SGHDN, CDR2 FVKESK. Full variable domain (rest looked up from reference TRBV14 and TRBJ1-3): EAGVTQFPSHSVIEKGQTVTLRCDPISGHDNLYWYRRVMGKEIKFLLHFVKESKQDESGMPNNRFLAERTGGTYSTLKVQPAELEDSGVYFCASSPNWETPWSGNTIYFGEGSWLTVV.

The chain couples TRBV7-2 to TRBJ2-7, with 8 nucleotides matching TRBD1. The CDR3 contains 15 residues. Germline CDR1 and CDR2: SGHTA and FQGNSA. V lost 1 base and J lost 2; bases outside the gene matches: 4. The DNA for the CDR3 is TGTGCCAGCAGCTTAGTTGGGACAGGAGCCTACGAGCAGTACTTC. Its protein is CASSLVGTGAYEQYF.

This chain connects TRBV7-9 to TRBJ1-2, with a possible D match to TRBD1 (5 bases). Trimming removed 5 bases from V and 5 bases from J, with 12 bases in between. This CDR3 has 13 amino acids. CDR1 and CDR2 from the germline V gene are SEHNR and FQNEAQ (reference sequence). The CDR3 sequence: CASSPDGGYGYTF. CDR3 DNA sequence: TGTGCCAGCAGCCCAGACGGGGGGTATGGCTACACCTTC.

The CDR3, as DNA: TGCGCCAGCAGCCTGGACCCCGGACAGGGTGGGAAGACCCAGTACTTC. Translated: CASSLDPGQGGKTQYF. The V and J genes are TRBV5-1 and TRBJ2-5, with 8 bases aligning to TRBD1. The germline V gene has CDR1 SGHRS and CDR2 YFSETQ. J lost 6 bases, V lost 4 bases, and 14 bases had no gene match. CDR3 size: 16 residues. Variable domain in full (rest from reference TRBV5-1 and TRBJ2-5): KAGVTQTPRYLIKTRGQQVTLSCSPISGHRSVSWYQQTPGQGLQFLFEYFSETQRNKGNFPGRFSGRQFSNSRSEMNVSTLELGDSALYLCASSLDPGQGGKTQYFGPGTRLLVL.

This sequence joins TRBV19 and TRBJ2-1, with 12 bases aligning to TRBD1. The CDR3 runs 15 residues. Looked up from germline, CDR1 is LNHDA and CDR2 is SQIVND (reference sequence). V lost 4 bases to trimming and J lost 7 bases; unmatched junction nucleotides: 5. The DNA of the CDR3 is TGTGCCAGTAGTAGACAGGGACAGGGGGCAAATGAGCAGTTCTTC. It yields the protein CASSRQGQGANEQFF.

Here the CDR3 DNA reads TGTGCCAGCAGTCCCGCACGGGCAGATACGCAGTATTTT. Residues: CASSPARADTQYF. J is TRBJ2-3 and V is TRBV2; no definite D call. Trimming removed 5 bases from V and 4 bases from J, with 10 bases in between. Germline V gene sequence: CDR1 SNHLY, CDR2 FYNNEI. The CDR3 runs to 13 residues.

This clone showed up just a few times. The V gene is TRBV27, the J gene TRBJ1-6, with 7 bases fitting TRBD1. The CDR3 has 16 amino acids. Germline trimming cut 7 bases from V and 5 bases from J; bases unmatched to any gene: 11. Per germline, CDR1 MNHEY and CDR2 SMNVEV (reference sequence). The CDR3 bases are TGTGCCAGCACCGCCCACGGGACAGAGAATAATTCACCCCTCCACTTT. It translates to CASTAHGTENNSPLHF.

J is TRBJ2-3 and V is TRBV7-2, with 7 bases aligning to TRBD1. Germline CDR1 reads SGHTA; CDR2 reads FQGNSA. J was trimmed by 1 base and V by 7 bases; bases with no gene match: 5. The CDR3 loop spans 14 amino acids. CDR3 protein: CASTRGGGTDTQYF. The DNA for the CDR3 is TGTGCCAGCACGCGAGGGGGCGGCACAGATACGCAGTATTTT.

The J gene is TRBJ1-1, the V gene TRBV9; D uncertain. Deletions cut 3 bases from V and 0 bases from J, with 12 bases between. The germline V gene encodes CDR1 SGDLS and CDR2 YYNGEE. This CDR3 is built from 15 residues. CDR3 sequence reads: CASSGVQNMNTEAFF. CDR3 nucleotides: TGTGCCAGCAGCGGAGTACAGAACATGAACACTGAAGCTTTCTTT.

The rearrangement links TRBV7-2 to TRBJ1-5; 11 bases agree with TRBD1. The CDR3 runs to 15 residues. Germline V gene lookup returns CDR1 SGHTA and CDR2 FQGNSA. V dropped 5 bases and J dropped 6; count of bases not matched to a gene: 6. The CDR3 spells CASSPGQGAGQPQHF. The CDR3, as DNA: TGTGCCAGCAGCCCCGGACAGGGGGCGGGTCAGCCCCAGCATTTT.

The rearrangement links TRBV28 to TRBJ1-1, with 9 bases lining up with TRBD1. Germline assignment: CDR1 MDHEN and CDR2 SYDVKM. Trimming cost V 5 bases and J 4 bases; bases outside gene matches: 8. The CDR3 covers 15 residues. CDR3 in DNA: TGTGCCAGCAGTCCGACAGGGGGACCCAGCACTGAAGCTTTCTTT. This translates into CASSPTGGPSTEAFF.

This clone was counted a single time. The chain recombines TRBV7-6 with TRBJ2-1; 9 positions match TRBD2. The CDR3 covers 19 residues. V was pared by 3 bases and J by 6 bases, with 18 bases of the junction left unmatched. Germline loops: CDR1 SGHVS, CDR2 FNYEAQ. Written as DNA, the CDR3 is TGTGCCAGCAGCTTTGGGACGCCTGACGGGCGGGGGGGCCGCAATGAGCAGTTCTTC. This translates into CASSFGTPDGRGGRNEQFF.

The chain carries TRBV5-6 and TRBJ2-1, with D perhaps TRBD2 (5 bases). The germline V gene encodes CDR1 SGHDT and CDR2 YYEEEE. The CDR3 has 14 amino acids. Trimming cost V 4 bases and J 4 bases, with 12 bases left between them. The DNA of the CDR3 is TGTGCCAGCAGCCAGATAGGCGGGTACAATGAGCAGTTCTTC. Translating it yields CASSQIGGYNEQFF.

Here the CDR3 reads CASSLIWSGEGKGYTF. The CDR3 bases are TGTGCCAGCAGTTTAATTTGGTCAGGGGAAGGGAAGGGCTACACCTTC. The rearrangement uses TRBV28 and TRBJ1-2; maybe TRBD1 (6 bases). CDR1 is MDHEN, CDR2 SYDVKM, per germline. V was pared by 2 bases and J by 8 bases, with 21 bases between. This CDR3 is built from 16 residues.

CDR3 region: CASSIGQYSNQPQHF. Here the CDR3 DNA reads TGTGCCAGTAGTATAGGACAGTATAGCAATCAGCCCCAGCATTTT. V is TRBV19 and J is TRBJ1-5, with D perhaps TRBD1 (5 bases). Germline loops: CDR1 LNHDA, CDR2 SQIVND (reference sequence). The CDR3 runs to 15 residues. The V and J ends lost 1 base and 0 bases respectively, with 7 bases between them.

The chain couples TRBV6-6 to TRBJ2-5, with D perhaps matching TRBD1 (5 bases). Germline CDR1 MNHNY, CDR2 SVGAGI (reference sequence). The CDR3 has 14 residues. V was trimmed by 4 bases and J by 3 bases, leaving 12 bases between them. Here the CDR3 reads CASSSPGREETQYF. DNA for the CDR3: TGTGCCAGCAGTTCCCCGGGCAGGGAAGAGACCCAGTACTTC.

The V and J genes are TRBV10-3 and TRBJ1-1; tentatively, D is TRBD1 (5 bases). The CDR3 contains 17 residues. Germline V gene data show CDR1 as ENHRY and CDR2 as SYGVKD. Trimming shortened V by 1 base and J by 4 bases, and 19 bases separated the two germline ends. CDR3: CAISEFPGGGSGTEAFF. The CDR3 DNA is TGTGCCATCAGTGAGTTTCCGGGGGGTGGGTCGGGCACTGAAGCTTTCTTT.

This clone was observed once. The rearrangement uses TRBV6-5 and TRBJ1-2; 10 bases align to TRBD1. This CDR3 contains 15 residues. Germline V gene sequence: CDR1 MNHEY, CDR2 SVGAGI. Trimming took 5 bases from V and 8 from J; bases not matched to a gene: 11. CDR3 protein: CASSTQTGGAWGYTF. CDR3 sequence (DNA): TGTGCCAGCAGTACCCAGACAGGGGGCGCGTGGGGCTACACCTTC.

The rearrangement joins TRBV6-6 to TRBJ2-7; D may be TRBD2 (7 bases). The CDR3 consists of 13 residues. Trimming took 5 bases from V and 2 from J, leaving 10 bases between them. In germline, CDR1 is MNHNY, CDR2 SVGAGI (reference sequence). The CDR3 loop reads CASSRGAAYEQYF. In DNA form, the CDR3 reads TGTGCCAGCAGTCGGGGGGCCGCCTACGAGCAGTACTTC.

This clone was detected a few times. This chain joins TRBV6-5 and TRBJ2-7, with 7 bases lining up with TRBD1. CDR1 and CDR2 (germline): MNHEY, SVGAGI. V was pared by 2 bases and J by 3 bases, with 7 bases of the junction left unmatched. The CDR3 loop spans 15 amino acids. The CDR3: CASSYGSGGVYEQYF. The DNA of the CDR3 is TGTGCCAGCAGTTACGGATCAGGGGGTGTCTACGAGCAGTACTTC.

The rearrangement uses TRBV28 and TRBJ1-2, with D maybe TRBD1 (5 bases). Germline V gene data show CDR1 as MDHEN and CDR2 as SYDVKM. CDR3 length: 15 residues. Trimming shortened V by 1 base and J by 4 bases, and 13 bases separated the two germline ends. The CDR3 DNA reads TGTGCCAGCAGTTTATCGGCCAGGGAGGGCTATGGCTACACCTTC. Its translation: CASSLSAREGYGYTF.

This sequence joins TRBV20-1 and TRBJ1-1; 9 bases are a match to TRBD1. The V segment lost 6 bases and the J segment 10 bases; nucleotides outside the gene matches: 6. CDR3 length: 11 residues. Germline loops: CDR1 DFQATT, CDR2 SNEGSKA (reference sequence). The DNA for the CDR3 is TGCAGTGCATGGGACAGGGTTGGAGCTTTCTTT. Amino acids: CSAWDRVGAFF.

The chain carries TRBV30 and TRBJ2-5; 8 bases line up with TRBD2. This CDR3 contains 13 residues. V shed 2 bases and J 3 bases; nucleotides not matched to a gene: 2. The germline V gene encodes CDR1 GTSNPN and CDR2 SVGIG (reference sequence). The CDR3 sequence: CAWSNGGEETQYF. The DNA of the CDR3 is TGTGCCTGGAGTAACGGGGGGGAAGAGACCCAGTACTTC. The full variable domain, with the rest looked up from reference TRBV30 and TRBJ2-5, is SQTIHQWPATLVQPVGSPLSLECTVEGTSNPNLYWYRQAAGRGLQLLFYSVGIGQISSEVPQNLSASRPQDRQFILSSKKLLLSDSGFYLCAWSNGGEETQYFGPGTRLLVL.

CDR3 amino acids: CASSLDSSQETQYF. Written as DNA, the CDR3 is TGTGCCAGCAGCTTAGACAGTTCCCAAGAGACCCAGTACTTC. The chain carries TRBV11-2 and TRBJ2-5; D not certain. Germline-derived CDR1 and CDR2 are SGHAT and FQNNGV. The CDR3 has 14 residues. Trimming removed 0 bases at V and 1 base at J, with 6 bases between.

The genes are TRBV6-5 and TRBJ1-2; TRBD1 is a possible D gene (5 bases). Germline CDR1 reads MNHEY; CDR2 reads SVGAGI. The CDR3 is 15 residues long. V was trimmed by 3 bases and J by 0 bases, leaving 11 bases between them. The CDR3 here is CASSYNGGANYGYTF. In DNA form, the CDR3 reads TGTGCCAGCAGTTATAACGGGGGAGCTAACTATGGCTACACCTTC.